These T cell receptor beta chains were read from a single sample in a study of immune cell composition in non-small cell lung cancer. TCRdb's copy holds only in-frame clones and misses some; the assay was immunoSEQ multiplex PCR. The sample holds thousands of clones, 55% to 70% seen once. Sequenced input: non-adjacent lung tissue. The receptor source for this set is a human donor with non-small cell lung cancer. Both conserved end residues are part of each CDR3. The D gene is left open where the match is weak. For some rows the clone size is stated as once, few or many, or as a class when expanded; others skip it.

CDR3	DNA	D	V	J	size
CASSRQTGSGANVLTF	TGTGCCAGCAGCCGACAAACAGGGTCTGGGGCCAACGTCCTGACTTTC	NA	TRBV4-2	TRBJ2-6	NA
CASSLERGTDTQYF	TGTGCCAGCAGCTTAGAAAGGGGAACAGATACGCAGTATTTT	NA	TRBV7-9	TRBJ2-3	NA
CASSWTGGAYQPQHF	TGTGCCAGCAGTTGGACAGGGGGCGCCTATCAGCCCCAGCATTTT	TRBD1	TRBV28	TRBJ1-5	few
CASSPIAWGAPPEAFF	TGTGCCAGCTCACCAATAGCCTGGGGCGCGCCCCCTGAAGCTTTCTTT	NA	TRBV18	TRBJ1-1	NA
CASSLGPLDSKGPEKLFF	TGCGCCAGCAGCTTGGGCCCGCTCGACAGCAAGGGGCCCGAAAAACTGTTTTTT	NA	TRBV5-1	TRBJ1-4	NA
CASSEGGGTVYEQYF	TGTGCCAGCAGTGAAGGGGGGGGGACCGTCTACGAGCAGTACTTC	TRBD2	TRBV6-1	TRBJ2-7	NA
CASSLRVSGGVVNEKLFF	TGTGCCAGCAGTTTGCGGGTATCAGGCGGGGTGGTAAATGAAAAACTGTTTTTT	NA	TRBV27	TRBJ1-4	NA
CASSATSGETQYF	TGTGCCAGCAGCGCGACTAGCGGAGAGACCCAGTACTTC	TRBD2	TRBV7-3	TRBJ2-5	NA
CASSIVRGTQYF	TGTGCCAGTAGTATAGTGCGTGGTACGCAGTATTTT	NA	TRBV19	TRBJ2-3	NA
CASSLGQASNQPQHF	TGTGCCAGCAGCCTCGGACAGGCGAGCAATCAGCCCCAGCATTTT	TRBD1	TRBV5-8	TRBJ1-5	NA
CASSNPDRGVWETQYF	TGCGCCAGCAGCAACCCGGACAGGGGAGTTTGGGAGACCCAGTACTTC	TRBD1	TRBV5-1	TRBJ2-5	NA
CASSLALAGTYNEQFF	TGTGCCAGCAGCTTAGCGTTAGCGGGGACCTACAATGAGCAGTTCTTC	TRBD2	TRBV7-9	TRBJ2-1	NA
CASSLDGSEGTRDTQYF	TGTGCCAGCAGCTTAGACGGTTCGGAGGGTACAAGAGATACGCAGTATTTT	NA	TRBV7-2	TRBJ2-3	medium-sized
CASSPPGEDEQFF	TGCGCCAGCAGCCCCCCCGGGGAGGATGAGCAGTTCTTC	NA	TRBV7-9	TRBJ2-1	NA
CASSWGLAGGPGEETQYF	TGTGCCAGCAGCTGGGGGCTAGCGGGGGGGCCCGGAGAAGAGACCCAGTACTTC	TRBD2	TRBV7-9	TRBJ2-5	NA
CSVQGGPGELFF	TGCAGCGTGCAGGGGGGTCCGGGGGAGCTGTTTTTT	NA	TRBV29-1	TRBJ2-2	once
CASSLRTGDFYEQYF	TGTGCCAGCAGCTTGCGGACAGGGGATTTCTACGAGCAGTACTTC	TRBD1	TRBV5-7	TRBJ2-7	NA
CAWIKRGLINEQFF	TGTGCCTGGATAAAGCGGGGCCTAATTAATGAGCAGTTCTTC	TRBD2	TRBV30	TRBJ2-1	NA
CASSVGGTGGNEQFF	TGTGCCAGCAGCGTAGGTGGGACCGGAGGGAATGAGCAGTTCTTC	NA	TRBV9	TRBJ2-1	NA
CASSGMRTGRPYEQYF	TGTGCCAGCAGCGGTATGAGGACAGGGAGACCCTACGAGCAGTACTTC	TRBD1	TRBV7-9	TRBJ2-7	NA
CASSPNLRDRGTSPLHF	TGTGCCAGCAGCCCTAACCTCCGTGACAGGGGAACGTCACCCCTCCACTTT	TRBD1	TRBV11-3	TRBJ1-6	NA
CASSQVGEGGPFSFF	TGCGCCAGCAGCCAAGTTGGAGAAGGGGGCCCATTCTCTTTCTTT	TRBD1	TRBV4-1	TRBJ1-1	NA
CAWVLKGQGNYGYTF	TGTGCCTGGGTCCTTAAGGGACAGGGGAACTATGGCTACACCTTC	TRBD1	TRBV30	TRBJ1-2	NA
CASASERDTQYF	TGTGCCAGCGCGTCCGAGCGAGATACGCAGTATTTT	NA	TRBV2	TRBJ2-3	NA
CASSPQGRATEAFF	TGTGCCAGCAGTCCGCAGGGTCGGGCCACTGAAGCTTTCTTT	NA	TRBV25-1	TRBJ1-1	few
CASSPASGSVSSTDTQYF	TGTGCCAGCAGCCCCGCCTCGGGGAGTGTTTCTAGCACAGATACGCAGTATTTT	NA	TRBV7-9	TRBJ2-3	NA
CASSSGEAFF	TGTGCCAGCAGTTCGGGTGAAGCTTTCTTT	NA	TRBV2	TRBJ1-1	NA
CAWSRGGGDTGELFF	TGTGCCTGGAGTCGGGGAGGGGGGGACACCGGGGAGCTGTTTTTT	NA	TRBV30	TRBJ2-2	NA
CASSLDRRQGLSTEAFF	TGTGCCAGCAGCTTGGACCGTAGGCAGGGACTAAGCACTGAAGCTTTCTTT	NA	TRBV5-6	TRBJ1-1	NA
CASSLTGGAKTYEQYF	TGTGCCAGCAGCTTAACAGGGGGGGCCAAAACCTACGAGCAGTACTTC	NA	TRBV5-5	TRBJ2-7	NA
CASNSDRGGGYTF	TGTGCCAGTAACTCTGACAGGGGAGGCGGCTACACCTTC	TRBD1	TRBV19	TRBJ1-2	NA
CASSTGAGDGNEQFF	TGTGCCAGCAGCACGGGAGCGGGGGATGGTAATGAGCAGTTCTTC	TRBD2	TRBV2	TRBJ2-1	NA